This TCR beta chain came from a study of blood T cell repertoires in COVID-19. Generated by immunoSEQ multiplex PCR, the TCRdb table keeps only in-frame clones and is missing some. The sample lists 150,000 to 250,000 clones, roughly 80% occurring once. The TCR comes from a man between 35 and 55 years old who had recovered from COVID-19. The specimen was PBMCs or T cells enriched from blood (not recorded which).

The CDR3 region is CASSSYLTSNYGYTF. DNA for the CDR3: TGTGCCAGCAGCTCGTACTTAACCTCTAACTATGGCTACACCTTC. The chain uses TRBV7-2 and TRBJ1-2; D is unresolved. V gave up 4 bases and J gave up 0 bases, with 12 bases separating them. This CDR3 has 15 residues. Germline CDR1 SGHTA, CDR2 FQGNSA.